The sequence of this T cell receptor (beta chain) was determined in a study of chemoradiotherapy in HPV16-positive cancers. Study-level information: Candidate HPV-specific T-cell clones and common TCR motifs came from functional assays in two HPV16-positive patients.

A note on this clone: Its specificity is unknown.

The germline V gene has CDR1 SGDLS and CDR2 YYNGEE. Trimming left V 3 bases short and J 8 bases short, with 18 bases between. The CDR3 runs to 14 residues. Clones were read by immunoSEQ multiplex PCR, and TCRdb kept only the in-frame ones, dropping some. Of about 4,000 clones in the sample, roughly 75% are singletons; the top ten hold 16%. Findings of the study overall: Functional assays defining HPV-specific T cells used only two HPV16-positive patients.

Repertoires were sampled repeatedly during chemoradiotherapy. V usage is TRBV9 and J usage is TRBJ2-7; D possibly corresponds to TRBD2 (6 bases). Sample acquisition took place from a patient who underwent chemoradiotherapy. This TCR was sampled from a human donor with HPV-associated anogenital cancer. The CDR3 reads CASSALKAGGKQYF. DNA of the CDR3: TGTGCCAGCAGCGCACTCAAAGCCGGCGGGAAGCAGTACTTC.